This TCR beta chain came from a study of cytomegalovirus exposure and HLA in healthy donors. Study-level information: Both the approximately 130 validation repertoires and the 600 to 750 first-cohort repertoires used the same platform, as reported by a later analysis. Study results and limitations: Associated with cytomegalovirus, according to the listing, were 150 to 200 TCR beta chains.

Worth noting for this clone: The antigen is undetermined.

Profiling relied on immunoSEQ multiplex PCR, and the TCRdb table lists in-frame clones only, not all of them. Of about 120,000 clones listed, 95% to 97% were seen once; the top ten hold 1.5% to 2%. This sequence originates from a man aged 18 to 30 in good health and CMV-seronegative. Sequences were obtained from PBMCs.

CDR3 sequence reads: CASSSPETGVYEQYF. Written as DNA, the CDR3 is TGTGCCAGCAGCTCACCCGAGACAGGGGTCTACGAGCAGTACTTC. The chain uses TRBV7-3 and TRBJ2-7, with 8 bases that match TRBD1. The germline V gene has CDR1 SGHTA and CDR2 FQGTGA. The CDR3 runs 15 residues. The ends lost 4 bases at V and 3 bases at J; junction bases unmatched: 8. The full variable domain, completed using reference TRBV7-3 and TRBJ2-7, is GAGVSQTPSNKVTEKGKYVELRCDPISGHTALYWYRQSLGQGPEFLIYFQGTGAADDSGLPNDRFFAVRPEGSVSTLKIQRTERGDSAVYLCASSSPETGVYEQYFGPGTRLTVT.